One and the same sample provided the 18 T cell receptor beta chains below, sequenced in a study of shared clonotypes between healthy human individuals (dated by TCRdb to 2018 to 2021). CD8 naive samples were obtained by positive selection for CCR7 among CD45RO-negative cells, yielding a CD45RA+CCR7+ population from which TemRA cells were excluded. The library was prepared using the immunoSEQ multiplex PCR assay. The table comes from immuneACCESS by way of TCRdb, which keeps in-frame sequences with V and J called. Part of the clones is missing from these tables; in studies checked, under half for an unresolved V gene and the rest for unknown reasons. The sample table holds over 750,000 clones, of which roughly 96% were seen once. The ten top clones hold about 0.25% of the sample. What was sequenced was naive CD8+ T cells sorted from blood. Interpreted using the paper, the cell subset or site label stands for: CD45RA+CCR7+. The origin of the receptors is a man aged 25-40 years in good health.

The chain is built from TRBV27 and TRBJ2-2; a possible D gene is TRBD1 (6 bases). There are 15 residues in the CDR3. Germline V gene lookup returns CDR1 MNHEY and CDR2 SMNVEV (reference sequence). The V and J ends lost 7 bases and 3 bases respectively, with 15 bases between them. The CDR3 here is CASTFLDRDTGELFF. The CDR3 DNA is TGTGCCAGCACCTTTCTGGACAGAGACACCGGGGAGCTGTTTTTT.

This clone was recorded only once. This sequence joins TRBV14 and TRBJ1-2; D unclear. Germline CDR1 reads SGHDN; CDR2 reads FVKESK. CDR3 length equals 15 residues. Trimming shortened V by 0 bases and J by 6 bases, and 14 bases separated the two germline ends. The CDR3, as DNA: TGTGCCAGCAGCCAAGATGTGGGTACAGAAGATGGCTACACCTTC. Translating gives CASSQDVGTEDGYTF.

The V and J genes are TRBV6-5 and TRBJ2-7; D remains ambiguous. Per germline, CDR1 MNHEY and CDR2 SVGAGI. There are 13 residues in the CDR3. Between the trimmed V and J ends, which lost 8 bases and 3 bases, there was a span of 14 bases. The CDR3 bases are TGTGCCAGCGGGCAGTCCCAGGTCTACGAGCAGTACTTC. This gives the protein CASGQSQVYEQYF.

The CDR3 sequence is CASTTGVPYNEQFF. Written as DNA, the CDR3 is TGTGCCAGCACTACAGGGGTTCCCTACAATGAGCAGTTCTTC. The chain recombines TRBV28 with TRBJ2-1; 7 bases agree with TRBD1. Looked up from germline, CDR1 is MDHEN and CDR2 is SYDVKM. J was trimmed by 2 bases and V by 7 bases; bases with no gene match: 5. CDR3 length: 14 residues.

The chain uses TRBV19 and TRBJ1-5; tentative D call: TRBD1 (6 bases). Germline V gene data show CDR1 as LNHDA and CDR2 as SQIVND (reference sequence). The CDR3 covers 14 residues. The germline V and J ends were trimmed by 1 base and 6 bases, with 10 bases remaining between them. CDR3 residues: CASSIVGGPQPQHF. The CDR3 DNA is TGTGCCAGTAGTATAGTCGGGGGGCCTCAGCCCCAGCATTTT.

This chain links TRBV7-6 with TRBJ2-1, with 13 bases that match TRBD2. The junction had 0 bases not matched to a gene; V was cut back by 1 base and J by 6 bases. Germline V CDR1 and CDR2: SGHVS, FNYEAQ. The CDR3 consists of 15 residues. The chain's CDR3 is CASSLGTSGSNEQFF. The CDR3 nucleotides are TGTGCCAGCAGCTTAGGGACTAGCGGGAGCAATGAGCAGTTCTTC.

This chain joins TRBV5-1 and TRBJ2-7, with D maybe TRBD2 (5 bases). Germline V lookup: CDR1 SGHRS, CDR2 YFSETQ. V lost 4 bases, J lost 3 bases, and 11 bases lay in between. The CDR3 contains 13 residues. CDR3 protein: CASSVDGLYEQYF. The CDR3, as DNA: TGCGCCAGCAGCGTGGACGGACTCTACGAGCAGTACTTC.

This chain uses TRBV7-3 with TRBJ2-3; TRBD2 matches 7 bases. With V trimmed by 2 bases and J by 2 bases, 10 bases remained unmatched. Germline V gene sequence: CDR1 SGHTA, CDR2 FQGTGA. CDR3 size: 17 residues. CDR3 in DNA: TGTGCCAGCAGCTTAGATCTCGGGGGGTCACTCACAGATACGCAGTATTTT. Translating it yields CASSLDLGGSLTDTQYF.

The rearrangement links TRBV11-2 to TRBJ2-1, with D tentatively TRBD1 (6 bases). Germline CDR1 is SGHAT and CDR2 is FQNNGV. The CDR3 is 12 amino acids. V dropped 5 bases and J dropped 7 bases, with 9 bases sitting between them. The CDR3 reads CASSTGSNEQFF. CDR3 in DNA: TGTGCCAGCAGCACAGGGTCGAATGAGCAGTTCTTC.

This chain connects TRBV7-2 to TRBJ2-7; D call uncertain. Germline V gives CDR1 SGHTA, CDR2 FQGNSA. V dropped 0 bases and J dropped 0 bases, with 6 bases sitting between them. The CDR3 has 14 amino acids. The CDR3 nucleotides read TGTGCCAGCAGCTTAGCGGTCGACTCCTACGAGCAGTACTTC. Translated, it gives CASSLAVDSYEQYF. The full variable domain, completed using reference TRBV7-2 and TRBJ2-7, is GAGVSQSPSNKVTEKGKDVELRCDPISGHTALYWYRQSLGQGLEFLIYFQGNSAPDKSGLPSDRFSAERTGGSVSTLTIQRTQQEDSAVYLCASSLAVDSYEQYFGPGTRLTVT.

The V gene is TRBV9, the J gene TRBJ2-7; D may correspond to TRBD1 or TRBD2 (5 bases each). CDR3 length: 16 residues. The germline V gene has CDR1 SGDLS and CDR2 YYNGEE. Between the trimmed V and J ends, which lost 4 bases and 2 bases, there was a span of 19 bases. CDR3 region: CASSTRDGGIPYEQYF. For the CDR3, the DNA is TGTGCCAGCAGCACGAGGGACGGTGGGATACCCTACGAGCAGTACTTC.

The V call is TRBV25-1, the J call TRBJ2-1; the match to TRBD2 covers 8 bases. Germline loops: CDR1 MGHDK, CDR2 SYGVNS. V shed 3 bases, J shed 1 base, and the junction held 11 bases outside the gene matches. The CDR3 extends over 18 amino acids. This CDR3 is CASSDPILGTSSYNEQFF. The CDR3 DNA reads TGTGCCAGCAGTGACCCCATACTCGGGACTAGTTCCTACAATGAGCAGTTCTTC.

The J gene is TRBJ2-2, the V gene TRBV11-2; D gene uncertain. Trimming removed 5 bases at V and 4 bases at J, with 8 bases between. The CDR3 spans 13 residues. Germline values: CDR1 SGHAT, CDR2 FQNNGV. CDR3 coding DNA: TGTGCCAGCAGCCCCGGTGGCACCGGGGAGCTGTTTTTT. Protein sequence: CASSPGGTGELFF.

CDR3 loop: CASSTWAGGVDEQFF. In DNA, the CDR3 is TGCGCCAGCAGCACCTGGGCGGGAGGGGTTGATGAGCAGTTCTTC. This chain links TRBV5-1 with TRBJ2-1; 9 bases fit TRBD2. J gave up 8 bases and V 4 bases, and 10 bases lay outside the gene matches. Germline V gives CDR1 SGHRS, CDR2 YFSETQ. The CDR3 is 15 residues long.

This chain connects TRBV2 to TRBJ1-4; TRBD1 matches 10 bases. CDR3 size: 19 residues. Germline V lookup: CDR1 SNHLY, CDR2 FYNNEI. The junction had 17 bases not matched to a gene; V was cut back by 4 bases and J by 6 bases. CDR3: CASSVRGGQGRDQDEKLFF. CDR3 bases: TGTGCCAGCAGTGTGCGGGGGGGACAGGGGCGAGATCAGGATGAAAAACTGTTTTTT.

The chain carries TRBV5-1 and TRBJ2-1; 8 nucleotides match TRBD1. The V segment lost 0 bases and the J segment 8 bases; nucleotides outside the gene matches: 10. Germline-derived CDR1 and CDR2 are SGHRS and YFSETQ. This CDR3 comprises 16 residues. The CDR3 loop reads CASSLEVDRVIDEQFF. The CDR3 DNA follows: TGCGCCAGCAGCTTGGAAGTGGACAGGGTTATTGATGAGCAGTTCTTC.

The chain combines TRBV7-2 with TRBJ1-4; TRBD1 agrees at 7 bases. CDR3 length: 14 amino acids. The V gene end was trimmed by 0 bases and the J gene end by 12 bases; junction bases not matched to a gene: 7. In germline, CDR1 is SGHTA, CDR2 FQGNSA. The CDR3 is CASSLASTGRELFF. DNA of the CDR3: TGTGCCAGCAGCTTAGCGTCGACAGGGAGAGAACTGTTTTTT. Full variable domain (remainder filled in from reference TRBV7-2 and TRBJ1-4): GAGVSQSPSNKVTEKGKDVELRCDPISGHTALYWYRQSLGQGLEFLIYFQGNSAPDKSGLPSDRFSAERTGGSVSTLTIQRTQQEDSAVYLCASSLASTGRELFFGSGTQLSVL.

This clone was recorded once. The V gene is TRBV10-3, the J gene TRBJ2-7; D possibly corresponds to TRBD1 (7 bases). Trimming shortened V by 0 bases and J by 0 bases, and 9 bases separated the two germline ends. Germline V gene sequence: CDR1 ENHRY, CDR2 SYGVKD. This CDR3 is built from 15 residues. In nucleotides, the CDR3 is TGTGCCATCAGTGAGTCGCGGGACAGCTCCTACGAGCAGTACTTC. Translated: CAISESRDSSYEQYF.